The T cell receptor (beta chain) under discussion was sequenced for a study of cytomegalovirus exposure and HLA in healthy donors. The overall study: The early release's HLA-typed donors yielded tens of millions of unique TCRs. Genotyping showed around 81% of roughly 390 donors falling in the Caucasian-associated ancestry cluster.

The CDR3 has 18 residues. To note about this clone: What it binds is unknown.

The PCR used 60 Vbeta and 13 Jbeta primers. The protocol was immunoSEQ multiplex PCR, while the TCRdb copy is restricted to in-frame clones and leaves out a portion. The sample yields over 150,000 clones, 82% seen once. General study results and limits: Certain indistinguishable V segments, among them TRBV6-2 and TRBV6-3, were excluded. The classifier, whose performance was assessed in both the original and validation cohorts, reportedly diagnosed cytomegalovirus status with high specificity and sensitivity.

Source material: PBMCs. This chain connects TRBV12-2 to TRBJ2-1; the table's D call, TRBD1, has no DNA check behind it. TRBV12-2 is a recognized pseudogene. This receptor was identified in a girl aged 2 to 10 in good health and CMV-seropositive. This CDR3 reads CASRLALRGQGARNEQFF. CDR3 nucleotide sequence: TGTGCAAGTCGCTTAGCGCTTAGGGGACAGGGGGCGAGGAATGAGCAGTTCTTC.